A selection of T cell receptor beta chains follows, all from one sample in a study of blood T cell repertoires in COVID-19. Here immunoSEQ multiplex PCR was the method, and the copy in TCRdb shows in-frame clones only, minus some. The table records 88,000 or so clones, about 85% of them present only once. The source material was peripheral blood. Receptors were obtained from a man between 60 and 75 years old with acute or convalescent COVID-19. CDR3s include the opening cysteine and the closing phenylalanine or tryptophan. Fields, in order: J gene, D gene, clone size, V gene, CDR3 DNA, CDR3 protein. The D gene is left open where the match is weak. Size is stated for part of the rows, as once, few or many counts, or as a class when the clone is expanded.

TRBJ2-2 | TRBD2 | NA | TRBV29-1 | TGCAGCGTTGGAGACAGGGGACTAGCGGGCGGGGAGCTGTTTTTT | CSVGDRGLAGGELFF
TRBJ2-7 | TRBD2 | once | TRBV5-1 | TGCGCCAGCAGCTACGGACTAGCGGGAGAAAACGAGCAGTACTTC | CASSYGLAGENEQYF
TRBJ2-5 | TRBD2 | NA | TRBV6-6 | TGTGCCAGCAGTCCATTGGGACTAGCGGGGGGGAAAGAGACCCAGTACTTC | CASSPLGLAGGKETQYF
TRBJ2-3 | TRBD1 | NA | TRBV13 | TGTGCCAGCAGCTTAAGGCAGGGGGCAGGTGATACGCAGTATTTT | CASSLRQGAGDTQYF
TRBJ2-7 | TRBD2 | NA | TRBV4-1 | TGCGCCAGCAGCCAAGGACTAGCGGGTTCCTACGAGCAGTACTTC | CASSQGLAGSYEQYF
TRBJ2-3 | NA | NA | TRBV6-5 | TGTGCCAGCAAAGAGACAACTCGCACAGATACGCAGTATTTT | CASKETTRTDTQYF
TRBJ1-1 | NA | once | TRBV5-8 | TGTGCCAGCAGCTTTAATTTCGACACTGAAGCTTTCTTT | CASSFNFDTEAFF
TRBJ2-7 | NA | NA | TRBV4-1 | TGCGCCAGCAGCCCCACCTTCGCAGGAAGTCCTTACGAGCAGTACTTC | CASSPTFAGSPYEQYF
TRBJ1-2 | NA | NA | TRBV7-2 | TGTGCCAGCAGCTTAAATCCGGGTTACTATGGCTACACCTTC | CASSLNPGYYGYTF
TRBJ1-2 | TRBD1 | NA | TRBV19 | TGTGCCAGTACTAGGGGGACAGGGGGGGACTATGGCTACACCTTC | CASTRGTGGDYGYTF
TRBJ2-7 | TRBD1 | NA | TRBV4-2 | TGTGCCAGCAGCAGGGGGACAGGGGGCTACGAGCAGTACTTC | CASSRGTGGYEQYF
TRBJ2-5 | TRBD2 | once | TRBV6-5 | TGTGCCAGCAGTTCAGGACTAGCGGTGACAGAGACCCAGTACTTC | CASSSGLAVTETQYF
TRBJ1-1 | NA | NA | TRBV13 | TGTGCCAGCAGCTTAGGGGGGGCGCTGGACACTGAAGCTTTCTTT | CASSLGGALDTEAFF
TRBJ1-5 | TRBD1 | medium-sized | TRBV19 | TGTGCCAGCGGGGACAGTAGCAATCAGCCCCAGCATTTT | CASGDSSNQPQHF
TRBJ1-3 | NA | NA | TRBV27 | TGTGCCAGCAGCCCAGGGTACTCTGGAAACACCATATATTTT | CASSPGYSGNTIYF
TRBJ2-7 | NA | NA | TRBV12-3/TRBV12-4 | TGTGCCAGCAGTCCCCTTTACGAGCAGTACTTC | CASSPLYEQYF
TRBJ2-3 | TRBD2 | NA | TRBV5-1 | TGCGCCAGCAGCTGGCGTTGGGCTAGCGGGGAGGCAGATACGCAGTATTTT | CASSWRWASGEADTQYF
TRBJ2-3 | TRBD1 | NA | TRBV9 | TGTGCCAGCAGCGTGTGGGACAGTAGCACAGATACGCAGTATTTT | CASSVWDSSTDTQYF
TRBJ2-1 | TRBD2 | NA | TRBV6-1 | TGTGCCAGCAGTGAACTAGCGGGAGTTGTCAATGAGCAGTTCTTC | CASSELAGVVNEQFF
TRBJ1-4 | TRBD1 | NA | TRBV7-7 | TGTGCCAGCAGCCCCGGGACAGCTAATGAAAAACTGTTTTTT | CASSPGTANEKLFF
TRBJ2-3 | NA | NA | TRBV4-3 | TGCGCCAGCAGCCAAGTAGCGGCTAGCACAGATACGCAGTATTTT | CASSQVAASTDTQYF
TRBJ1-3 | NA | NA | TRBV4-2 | TGTGCCAGCAGCCGGTCCCCAGGGCTATCTGGAAACACCATATATTTT | CASSRSPGLSGNTIYF
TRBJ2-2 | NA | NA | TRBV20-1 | TGCAGTGCTAGTAGGGGGGGGCTCAGCACCGGGGAGCTGTTTTTT | CSASRGGLSTGELFF
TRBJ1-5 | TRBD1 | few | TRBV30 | TGTGCCTGGGCTGGACAGGATAATCAGCCCCAGCATTTT | CAWAGQDNQPQHF
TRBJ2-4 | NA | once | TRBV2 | TGTGCCAGCAGTGAACGGACAGTACTAGCCAAAAACATTCAGTACTTC | CASSERTVLAKNIQYF
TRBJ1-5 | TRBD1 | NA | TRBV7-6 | TGTGCCAGCAGCTCATACAGGGGTCGGGGTCAGCCCCAGCATTTT | CASSSYRGRGQPQHF
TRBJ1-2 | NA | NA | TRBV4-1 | TGCGCCAGCAGCCAAGATCCAGGGGATGGCTACACCTTC | CASSQDPGDGYTF
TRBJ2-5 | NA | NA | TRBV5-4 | TGTGCCAGCAGCTTGGGACAAACCCAAGAGACCCAGTACTTC | CASSLGQTQETQYF
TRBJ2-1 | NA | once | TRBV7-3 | TGTGCCAGCAGCTCTCCCCAGGGCCGGAATGAGCAGTTCTTC | CASSSPQGRNEQFF
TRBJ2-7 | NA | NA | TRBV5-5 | TGTGCCAGCAGCCCCCAGGGGAACTCCTACGAGCAGTACTTC | CASSPQGNSYEQYF
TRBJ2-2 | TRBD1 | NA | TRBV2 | TGTGCCAGCAGGGAGAGGACAGGGAACACCGGGGAGCTGTTTTTT | CASRERTGNTGELFF
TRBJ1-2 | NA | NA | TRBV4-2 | TGTGCCAGCAGCCCCGGAGAGAGAGCTAACTATGGCTACACCTTC | CASSPGERANYGYTF
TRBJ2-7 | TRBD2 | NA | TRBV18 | TGTGCCAGCTCACCCGAGCGGGGACTAGCGGGCCTAAGGGCCTACGAGCAGTACTTC | CASSPERGLAGLRAYEQYF